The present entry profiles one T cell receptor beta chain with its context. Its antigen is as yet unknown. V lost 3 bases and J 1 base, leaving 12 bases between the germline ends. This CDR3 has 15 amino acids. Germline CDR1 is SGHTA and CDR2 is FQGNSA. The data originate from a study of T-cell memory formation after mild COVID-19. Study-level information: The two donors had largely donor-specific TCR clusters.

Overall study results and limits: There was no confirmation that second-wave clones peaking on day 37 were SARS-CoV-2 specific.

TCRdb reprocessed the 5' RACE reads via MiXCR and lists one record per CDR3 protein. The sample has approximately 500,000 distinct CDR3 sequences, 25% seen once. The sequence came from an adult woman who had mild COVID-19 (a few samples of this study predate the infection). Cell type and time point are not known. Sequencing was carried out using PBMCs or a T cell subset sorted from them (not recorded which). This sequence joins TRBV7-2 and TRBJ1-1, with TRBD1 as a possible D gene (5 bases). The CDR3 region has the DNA TGTGCCAGCAGCTTGGCCGGGACCTCGAACACTGAAGCTTTCTTT. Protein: CASSLAGTSNTEAFF.